The present TCR beta chain was sequenced within a study of identical twins. Study-wide findings and caveats: A lower insertion count was a feature of abundant cord blood beta clonotypes, with no such feature in memory repertoires. For zero-insertion analyses, partial confounding could come from invariant MAIT and iNKT cells. Sharing of beta out-of-frame sequences by twins showed a weaker excess.

This clonotype was picked up a small number of times. Its antigen is unknown. This CDR3 has 15 amino acids. V was cut by 8 bases and J by 3 bases, with 20 bases left in between. From germline, CDR1 is MNHNS and CDR2 SASEGT. A single record per CDR3 protein comes from TCRdb applying MiXCR to the 5' RACE reads. The sample carries around 1.7 million distinct CDR3 sequences, around 29% recorded once. The sequencing input was cord blood. The V gene is TRBV6-1, the J gene TRBJ2-7; no reliable D call. The sequence derives from a newborn girl in good health. The CDR3 coding sequence is TGTGCCAGCGTTTGGGCGTTAGGGCCGGGCTACGAGCAGTACTTC. Its translation is CASVWALGPGYEQYF.